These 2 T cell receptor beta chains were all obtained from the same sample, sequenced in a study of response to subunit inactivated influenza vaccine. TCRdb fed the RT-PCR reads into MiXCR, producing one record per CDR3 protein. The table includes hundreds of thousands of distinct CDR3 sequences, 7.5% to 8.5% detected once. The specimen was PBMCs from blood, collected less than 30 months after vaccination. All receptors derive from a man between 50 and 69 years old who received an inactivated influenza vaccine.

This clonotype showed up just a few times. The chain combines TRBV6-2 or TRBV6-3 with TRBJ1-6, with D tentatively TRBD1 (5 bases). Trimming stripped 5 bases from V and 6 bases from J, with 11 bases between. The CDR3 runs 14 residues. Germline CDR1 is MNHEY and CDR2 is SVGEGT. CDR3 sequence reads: CASSRGGSNSPLHF. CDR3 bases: TGTGCCAGCAGTCGGGGCGGCTCTAATTCACCCCTCCACTTT.

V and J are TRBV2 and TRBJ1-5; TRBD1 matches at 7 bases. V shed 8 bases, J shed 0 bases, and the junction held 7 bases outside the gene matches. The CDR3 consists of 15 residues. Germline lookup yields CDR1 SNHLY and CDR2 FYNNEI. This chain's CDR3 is CASGRQGYSNQPQHF. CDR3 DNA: TGTGCCAGCGGAAGACAGGGTTATAGCAATCAGCCCCAGCATTTT.